This T cell receptor (beta chain) emerged from a study of blood T cell repertoires in COVID-19. About the research overall: The samples span acute and convalescent COVID-19 from the United States, Italy and Spain. T cells, B-cell-depleted T cells, or PBMCs supplied cDNA or gDNA.

Per the authors' pipeline: Amplification of reference gene primers provided the estimated nucleated cell counts. This table comes from immunoSEQ multiplex PCR, and its TCRdb copy is limited to in-frame clones, with some not included. V and J calls and clone size are copied from that table; D and trimming were computed from the DNA. The sample contains 88,000 or so clones, 75% to 90% of which appear only once. Germline V gives CDR1 SEHNR, CDR2 FQNEAQ (reference sequence). V dropped 8 bases and J dropped 7; count of bases not matched to a gene: 15. The CDR3 runs to 16 residues. Sequenced input: peripheral blood. The rearrangement joins TRBV7-9 to TRBJ2-1; 9 positions agree with TRBD1. The sequence was collected from a man aged 60 to 69 with acute or convalescent COVID-19. The CDR3 loop is CASSDFFGTGRNEQFF. CDR3 in DNA: TGTGCCAGCTCTGATTTTTTCGGGACAGGGCGGAATGAGCAGTTCTTC.